Listed below are T cell receptor beta chains from one sample, sequenced in a study of T cell responses to AZD1222 COVID-19 vaccine. Using immunoSEQ multiplex PCR, the repertoire was profiled, and TCRdb retains in-frame clones only, with some absent. Of some 130,000 clones in the sample, roughly 90% were seen once. The sample in question was peripheral blood, obtained on day 0 of AZD1222 vaccination. These receptor sequences come from an adult in good health. Each CDR3 is given with its conserved first and last residue. A D gene is named only where the DNA matches it firmly. The size field is filled for only some rows; it gives once, few, many or a size class.

v_gene: TRBV7-3
abundance: NA
d_gene: NA
len: 14
j_gene: TRBJ1-2
CDR3nt: TGTGCCAGCAGCTCACAGGGAGGAAACTATGGCTACACCTTC
CDR3aa: CASSSQGGNYGYTF

v_gene: TRBV7-9
abundance: NA
d_gene: TRBD1
len: 17
j_gene: TRBJ1-2
CDR3nt: TGTGCCAGCAGCTTAGCTCCGGGACAGGAAAGATCCTATGGCTACACCTTC
CDR3aa: CASSLAPGQERSYGYTF

v_gene: TRBV6-5
abundance: NA
d_gene: TRBD1
len: 15
j_gene: TRBJ1-5
CDR3nt: TGTGCCAGCAGTTCCGGGACAGGGGTGAGGCAGCCCCAGCATTTT
CDR3aa: CASSSGTGVRQPQHF

v_gene: TRBV2
abundance: few
d_gene: NA
len: 13
j_gene: TRBJ2-7
CDR3nt: TGTGCCAGCAGTAAACAGACTCGGAGCGAGCAGTACTTC
CDR3aa: CASSKQTRSEQYF

v_gene: TRBV4-1
abundance: NA
d_gene: NA
len: 15
j_gene: TRBJ2-1
CDR3nt: TGCGCCAGCAGCCAAGTGGTCGGGGTGGCCAATGAGCAGTTCTTC
CDR3aa: CASSQVVGVANEQFF

v_gene: TRBV6-6
abundance: NA
d_gene: NA
len: 11
j_gene: TRBJ2-4
CDR3nt: TGTGCCAGCAGTGACCGGGACCGGGAGTACTTC
CDR3aa: CASSDRDREYF

v_gene: TRBV10-3
abundance: once
d_gene: NA
len: 16
j_gene: TRBJ1-5
CDR3nt: TGTGCCATCAGTGATTACCAAGGAGGGAGGGTTCAGCCCCAGCATTTT
CDR3aa: CAISDYQGGRVQPQHF

v_gene: TRBV27
abundance: NA
d_gene: NA
len: 13
j_gene: TRBJ1-1
CDR3nt: TGTGCCAGCAGTCGCCCACGGACGGGTGAAGCTTTCTTT
CDR3aa: CASSRPRTGEAFF

v_gene: TRBV19
abundance: NA
d_gene: TRBD1
len: 14
j_gene: TRBJ1-2
CDR3nt: TGTGCCAGTAGTGTCGACAGGGCGAGGTATGGCTACACCTTC
CDR3aa: CASSVDRARYGYTF

v_gene: TRBV6-5
abundance: NA
d_gene: TRBD2
len: 15
j_gene: TRBJ2-3
CDR3nt: TGTGCCAGCAGTTATGGCGGGGGTAACACAGATACGCAGTATTTT
CDR3aa: CASSYGGGNTDTQYF

v_gene: TRBV19
abundance: NA
d_gene: NA
len: 14
j_gene: TRBJ2-5
CDR3nt: TGTGCCAGTAGTAATACGGGTTATAGGGAGACCCAGTACTTC
CDR3aa: CASSNTGYRETQYF

v_gene: TRBV29-1
abundance: NA
d_gene: NA
len: 14
j_gene: TRBJ1-2
CDR3nt: TGCAGCGTTGACAGGTCGGAAGTAGACTATGGCTACACCTTC
CDR3aa: CSVDRSEVDYGYTF

v_gene: TRBV11-2
abundance: NA
d_gene: NA
len: 13
j_gene: TRBJ1-6
CDR3nt: TGTGCCAGCAGCTCGGACACCTCTATGCCCCTCCACTTT
CDR3aa: CASSSDTSMPLHF

v_gene: TRBV27
abundance: few
d_gene: NA
len: 16
j_gene: TRBJ2-7
CDR3nt: TGTGCCAGCAGTTTAAGAGGGATCTTAGGAACCTACGAGCAGTACTTC
CDR3aa: CASSLRGILGTYEQYF

v_gene: TRBV28
abundance: NA
d_gene: TRBD2
len: 15
j_gene: TRBJ2-1
CDR3nt: TGTGCCAGCAGGTCGGGCGGGAGCTCCTACAATGAGCAGTTCTTC
CDR3aa: CASRSGGSSYNEQFF

v_gene: TRBV5-1
abundance: NA
d_gene: TRBD2
len: 16
j_gene: TRBJ2-5
CDR3nt: TGCGCCAGCAGCTGGGGGACTAGCGGGGGTCAAGAGACCCAGTACTTC
CDR3aa: CASSWGTSGGQETQYF

v_gene: TRBV29-1
abundance: NA
d_gene: NA
len: 14
j_gene: TRBJ1-1
CDR3nt: TGCAGCGTTGCCAGGGACGGAGCGTACACTGAAGCTTTCTTT
CDR3aa: CSVARDGAYTEAFF

v_gene: TRBV11-2
abundance: few
d_gene: NA
len: 12
j_gene: TRBJ2-7
CDR3nt: TGTGCCAGCAGATCAAGGTTCTACGAGCAGTACTTC
CDR3aa: CASRSRFYEQYF

v_gene: TRBV3-1/TRBV3-2
abundance: few
d_gene: TRBD2
len: 13
j_gene: TRBJ2-1
CDR3nt: TGTGCCAGCAGCCAGCGGGGGATCCATGAGCAGTTCTTC
CDR3aa: CASSQRGIHEQFF

v_gene: TRBV23-1
abundance: few
d_gene: TRBD1
len: 15
j_gene: TRBJ1-1
CDR3nt: TGCGCCAGCAAACAGGGGCCACAAATGAACACTGAAGCTTTCTTT
CDR3aa: CASKQGPQMNTEAFF

v_gene: TRBV10-1
abundance: NA
d_gene: TRBD2
len: 16
j_gene: TRBJ2-1
CDR3nt: TGCGCCAGCAGTGACCTGACTAGCGGGCCCTACAATGAGCAGTTCTTC
CDR3aa: CASSDLTSGPYNEQFF

v_gene: TRBV7-2
abundance: NA
d_gene: TRBD1
len: 15
j_gene: TRBJ1-3
CDR3nt: TGTGCCAGCAGCCTCGGCGACAGGGGTGGAAGCACCATATATTTT
CDR3aa: CASSLGDRGGSTIYF

v_gene: TRBV20-1
abundance: NA
d_gene: NA
len: 13
j_gene: TRBJ2-3
CDR3nt: TGCAGTGCTAGTATTCCGGGGACAGATACGCAGTATTTT
CDR3aa: CSASIPGTDTQYF

v_gene: TRBV5-1
abundance: NA
d_gene: NA
len: 14
j_gene: TRBJ2-1
CDR3nt: TGCGCCAGCACGATAGAGTTCGGGACATTCGAGCAGTTCTTC
CDR3aa: CASTIEFGTFEQFF

v_gene: TRBV3-1/TRBV3-2
abundance: NA
d_gene: NA
len: 14
j_gene: TRBJ1-2
CDR3nt: TGTGCCAGCAGCCAAGGGGAAAGGGTGACTGGCTACACCTTC
CDR3aa: CASSQGERVTGYTF

v_gene: TRBV9
abundance: NA
d_gene: NA
len: 11
j_gene: TRBJ1-2
CDR3nt: TGTGCCACCCCAGGGGCTCGCGGCTACACCTTC
CDR3aa: CATPGARGYTF

v_gene: TRBV3-1/TRBV3-2
abundance: NA
d_gene: NA
len: 13
j_gene: TRBJ1-1
CDR3nt: TGTGCCAGCAGCTTCCAATCCGGCACTGAAGCTTTCTTT
CDR3aa: CASSFQSGTEAFF

v_gene: TRBV27
abundance: NA
d_gene: NA
len: 14
j_gene: TRBJ2-1
CDR3nt: TGTGCCAGCAGTTCCCCGAGTCGGGGCAATGAGCAGTTCTTC
CDR3aa: CASSSPSRGNEQFF

v_gene: TRBV19
abundance: NA
d_gene: NA
len: 14
j_gene: TRBJ2-6
CDR3nt: TGTGCCAGTAGTAGAGGAGCTGGGGCCAACGTCCTGACTTTC
CDR3aa: CASSRGAGANVLTF

v_gene: TRBV1
abundance: NA
d_gene: NA
len: 14
j_gene: TRBJ1-1
CDR3nt: TGCACCAGAAAAAAGGGCCGGGATAACACTGAAGCTTTCTTT
CDR3aa: CTRKKGRDNTEAFF

v_gene: TRBV12-3/TRBV12-4
abundance: NA
d_gene: NA
len: 12
j_gene: TRBJ2-7
CDR3nt: TGTGCCAGCAGTCCCGGGGTCTACGAGCAGTACTTC
CDR3aa: CASSPGVYEQYF

v_gene: TRBV12-5
abundance: NA
d_gene: TRBD2
len: 16
j_gene: TRBJ2-1
CDR3nt: TGTGCTAGTGGTTTGACAAGCGGGGGGTTTTACAATGAGCAGTTCTTC
CDR3aa: CASGLTSGGFYNEQFF

v_gene: TRBV12-3/TRBV12-4
abundance: NA
d_gene: NA
len: 12
j_gene: TRBJ1-1
CDR3nt: TGTGCCAGCCGCGTTGGGAACACTGAAGCTTTCTTT
CDR3aa: CASRVGNTEAFF

v_gene: TRBV11-2
abundance: NA
d_gene: NA
len: 14
j_gene: TRBJ1-5
CDR3nt: TGTGCCAGCAGCCTTCGCCCGGGGGAGCAGCCCCAGCATTTT
CDR3aa: CASSLRPGEQPQHF

v_gene: TRBV21-1
abundance: NA
d_gene: NA
len: 13
j_gene: TRBJ2-3
CDR3nt: TGTGCCAGCAGCGAAAATCGGGCAGATACGCAGTATTTT
CDR3aa: CASSENRADTQYF